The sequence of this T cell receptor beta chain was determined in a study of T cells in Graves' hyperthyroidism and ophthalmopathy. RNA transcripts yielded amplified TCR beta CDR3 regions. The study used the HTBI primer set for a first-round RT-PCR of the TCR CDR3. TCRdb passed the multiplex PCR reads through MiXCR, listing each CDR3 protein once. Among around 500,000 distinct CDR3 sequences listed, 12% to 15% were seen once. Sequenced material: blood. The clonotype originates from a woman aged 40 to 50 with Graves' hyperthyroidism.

CDR3 sequence: CASSRDILTSASSYNEQFF. CDR3 in DNA: TGCGCCAGCAGCAGGGACATCCTAACTAGCGCCAGCTCCTACAATGAGCAGTTCTTC. The J gene is TRBJ2-1, the V gene TRBV5-1; a possible D gene is TRBD2 (7 bases). Germline V lookup: CDR1 SGHRS, CDR2 YFSETQ. Trimming removed 4 bases from V and 0 bases from J, with 23 bases in between. The CDR3 spans 19 residues.